This T cell receptor (beta chain) emerged from a study of blood T cell repertoires in COVID-19. The table came from immunoSEQ multiplex PCR; TCRdb's copy has only in-frame clones and leaves some out. This sample has about 230,000 clones, with 88% found just once. Germline V gene data show CDR1 as SGHTS and CDR2 as YDEGEE. Trimming stripped 3 bases from V and 0 bases from J, with 13 bases between. The CDR3 is 17 amino acids. Source material: PBMCs or T cells enriched from blood (not recorded which). This receptor was taken from a woman in her forties with acute COVID-19. The chain couples TRBV5-8 to TRBJ1-6; D is ambiguous. CDR3 coding DNA: TGTGCCAGCAGCTCGGGAGCCGCCAGCTCCTATAATTCACCCCTCCACTTT. It translates to CASSSGAASSYNSPLHF.